These 25 T cell receptor beta chains were all obtained from the same sample, sequenced in a study of blood T cell repertoires in COVID-19. Sequenced by immunoSEQ multiplex PCR; TCRdb stores in-frame clones only, minus some. The table has around 180,000 clones, about nine tenths seen once. Input material: peripheral blood. Receptors originate from a woman aged 25 to 45 with acute or convalescent COVID-19.

The chain carries TRBV10-2 and TRBJ1-2; D might be TRBD1 (5 bases). Germline-derived CDR1 and CDR2 are WSHSY and SAAADI. Trimming took off 8 bases at V and 4 bases at J, with 11 bases between the two ends. This CDR3 has 12 amino acids. The CDR3 DNA follows: TGCGCCAGCGCCGGGGGATCCTATGGCTACACCTTC. Protein sequence: CASAGGSYGYTF.

In DNA, the CDR3 is TGTGCCAAAAGACAGGGCACAGATACGCAGTATTTT. It translates to CAKRQGTDTQYF. The chain joins TRBV19 to TRBJ2-3; TRBD1 might be the D (6 bases). Per the germline V gene, CDR1 is LNHDA and CDR2 is SQIVND (reference sequence). Trimming removed 10 bases at V and 1 base at J, with 9 bases between. The CDR3 covers 12 residues.

The rearrangement joins TRBV5-1 to TRBJ2-7, with 8 nucleotides matching TRBD2. The CDR3 covers 14 residues. The trim removed 0 bases at V and 4 bases at J, leaving 3 bases unmatched. CDR1 and CDR2 (germline): SGHRS, YFSETQ. The CDR3 protein is CASSLDGTRYEQYF. Written as DNA, the CDR3 is TGCGCCAGCAGCTTGGACGGGACTAGATACGAGCAGTACTTC.

The V call is TRBV7-2, the J call TRBJ1-1; TRBD1 is a possible D gene (5 bases). The CDR3 spans 13 residues. V was cut by 5 bases and J by 4 bases, with 11 bases left in between. The V gene's germline CDR1 is SGHTA and CDR2 FQGNSA. The CDR3 reads CASSARVRTEAFF. Here the CDR3 DNA reads TGTGCCAGCAGCGCCAGGGTGCGCACTGAAGCTTTCTTT.

The chain couples TRBV9 to TRBJ2-1; unclear D gene. Germline lookup yields CDR1 SGDLS and CDR2 YYNGEE. The CDR3 sequence is 13 residues long. V was shortened by 0 bases and J by 8 bases, with 9 bases between the two germline ends. CDR3: CASSVGRTDEQFF. The CDR3 region has the DNA TGTGCCAGCAGCGTAGGGAGAACGGATGAGCAGTTCTTC.

This sequence joins TRBV2 and TRBJ2-3, with D hard to call. CDR3 length: 11 amino acids. V was pared by 7 bases and J by 0 bases, with 2 bases between. Germline V gene lookup returns CDR1 SNHLY and CDR2 FYNNEI. The CDR3 reads CASTSTDTQYF. CDR3 bases: TGTGCCAGCACAAGCACAGATACGCAGTATTTT.

The chain is built from TRBV5-4 and TRBJ1-6; TRBD1 might be the D (6 bases). Trimming removed 3 bases from V and 9 bases from J, with 13 bases in between. The CDR3 is 14 amino acids. From germline, CDR1 is SGHNT and CDR2 YYREEE (reference sequence). Here the CDR3 reads CASSSYGGASPLHF. The CDR3 coding sequence is TGTGCCAGCAGCTCATACGGGGGGGCTTCACCCCTCCACTTT.

The rearrangement joins TRBV9 to TRBJ1-2, with D maybe TRBD1 (6 bases). The CDR3 sequence is 13 residues long. CDR1 is SGDLS, CDR2 YYNGEE, per germline. Between the trimmed V and J ends, which lost 4 bases and 2 bases, there was a span of 9 bases. The CDR3 region has the DNA TGTGCCAGCAGCCTGGACAGAAACTATGGCTACACCTTC. Its translation is CASSLDRNYGYTF.

The chain uses TRBV10-1 and TRBJ2-3; TRBD1 might be the D (6 bases). With 10 bases removed from V and 12 bases from J, the gap between germline ends came to 26 bases. Germline CDR1 is WNHNN and CDR2 is SYGVQD (reference sequence). This CDR3 comprises 14 residues. Here the CDR3 DNA reads TGCGCCACAGGGGATAGGTTGGGGAGCGGCTACCAGTATTTT. Its protein is CATGDRLGSGYQYF.

This clone came up once. The DNA of the CDR3 is TGCGCCAGCAGCTCCGGACTGGAGGCAGATACGCAGTATTTT. Translation gives CASSSGLEADTQYF. V usage is TRBV5-1 and J usage is TRBJ2-3; D might be TRBD2 (5 bases). This CDR3 has 14 amino acids. Germline CDR1 is SGHRS and CDR2 is YFSETQ. With 3 bases removed from V and 4 bases from J, the gap between germline ends came to 12 bases.

The J gene is TRBJ2-2, the V gene TRBV5-1; 14 bases fit TRBD2. V dropped 3 bases and J dropped 7; count of bases not matched to a gene: 5. Germline assignment: CDR1 SGHRS and CDR2 YFSETQ. This CDR3 has 16 residues. This CDR3 is CASSSYGTSGSGELFF. The CDR3 DNA follows: TGCGCCAGCAGCTCCTACGGGACTAGCGGGAGCGGGGAGCTGTTTTTT.

The CDR3 protein is CASNGLAGGIETQYF. The CDR3 bases are TGTGCCAGCAACGGACTAGCGGGAGGGATCGAGACCCAGTACTTC. The chain is built from TRBV28 and TRBJ2-5, with 15 positions matching TRBD2. After removal of 7 bases from V and 5 bases from J, the junction contained 5 bases not matched to a gene. The CDR3 consists of 15 residues. CDR1 is MDHEN and CDR2 is SYDVKM in the germline V gene.

The chain couples TRBV11-3 to TRBJ1-1, with D uncertain. The CDR3 contains 13 residues. Deletions cut 1 base from V and 8 bases from J, with 11 bases between. Germline-derived CDR1 and CDR2 are SGHNT and YENEEA. CDR3 in DNA: TGTGCCAGCAGCTTAGGCCCGGGATCAGAAGCTTTCTTT. Translated, it gives CASSLGPGSEAFF.

The chain links TRBV28 to TRBJ1-2; D unclear. Trimming removed 2 bases at V and 0 bases at J, with 10 bases between. Per germline, CDR1 MDHEN and CDR2 SYDVKM. CDR3 length equals 15 residues. CDR3 region: CASSLAPGTNYGYTF. CDR3 bases: TGTGCCAGCAGTTTAGCCCCCGGGACTAACTATGGCTACACCTTC.

This clone appeared a few times. This chain links TRBV4-1 with TRBJ2-7; tentatively, D is TRBD1 (6 bases). The V gene lost 1 base and the J gene lost 0 bases, with 10 bases spanning the gap. From germline, CDR1 is MGHRA and CDR2 YSYEKL. This CDR3 has 15 residues. This CDR3 reads CASSQVQGSSYEQYF. Here the CDR3 DNA reads TGCGCCAGCAGCCAAGTGCAGGGGTCCTCCTACGAGCAGTACTTC.

This clone showed up just once. The rearrangement links TRBV5-8 to TRBJ1-1; possible D gene TRBD1, 5 bases. V was shortened by 0 bases and J by 1 base, with 13 bases between the two germline ends. Germline V lookup: CDR1 SGHTS, CDR2 YDEGEE. The CDR3 covers 16 residues. CDR3 amino acids: CASSLAGRAWNTEAFF. The CDR3 DNA follows: TGTGCCAGCAGCTTGGCCGGCAGGGCTTGGAACACTGAAGCTTTCTTT.

This clone was observed a single time. This chain connects TRBV11-3 to TRBJ2-3; D gene uncertain. Germline V gene lookup returns CDR1 SGHNT and CDR2 YENEEA. The V end lost 3 bases, the J end lost 0 bases, and 7 bases lay between the germline ends. The CDR3 sequence is 14 residues long. In DNA form, the CDR3 reads TGTGCCAGCAGCTTTGGCCTTAGCACAGATACGCAGTATTTT. Residues: CASSFGLSTDTQYF.

V usage is TRBV5-5 and J usage is TRBJ1-6; no definite D call. CDR1 SGHKS and CDR2 YYEKEE come from the germline V gene (reference sequence). The V end was cut by 0 bases, the J end by 5 bases, with 12 bases between. This CDR3 is 16 amino acids long. In nucleotides, the CDR3 is TGTGCCAGCAGCTTGGCCGTCCACTTAGATAATTCACCCCTCCACTTT. Its translation is CASSLAVHLDNSPLHF. The full variable domain, completed using reference TRBV5-5 and TRBJ1-6, is DAGVTQSPTHLIKTRGQQVTLRCSPISGHKSVSWYQQVLGQGPQFIFQYYEKEERGRGNFPDRFSARQFPNYSSELNVNALLLGDSALYLCASSLAVHLDNSPLHFGNGTRLTVT.

Comments on this clone: An end of the junction does not agree with germline; a read error may underlie this. The chain links TRBV7-7 to TRBJ2-3; the match to TRBD2 covers 7 bases. The CDR3 loop spans 14 amino acids. The germline CDR1 and CDR2 sequences are SSHAT and FNYEAQ (reference sequence). CDR3 region: CASSQGLPTDTQYF. Written as DNA, the CDR3 is TGTGCTAGCAGCCAGGGACTACCCACAGATACGCAGTATTTT.

The V gene is TRBV6-5, the J gene TRBJ1-2; 7 bases agree with TRBD1. Trimming took 10 bases from V and 2 from J; bases not matched to a gene: 13. The CDR3 covers 15 residues. Germline loops: CDR1 MNHEY, CDR2 SVGAGI. The chain's CDR3 is CATRTPGGSNYGYTF. DNA of the CDR3: TGTGCCACACGAACCCCAGGGGGATCGAACTATGGCTACACCTTC.

This chain connects TRBV12-3 or TRBV12-4 to TRBJ1-2; 7 bases align to TRBD1. The CDR3 loop spans 13 amino acids. Unmatched junction bases numbered 5, after V lost 6 bases and J lost 4 bases. The CDR3 spells CASRANRGYGYTF. The CDR3 DNA follows: TGTGCCAGCAGGGCTAACAGGGGCTATGGCTACACCTTC.

The rearrangement links TRBV6-5 to TRBJ2-7; D gene ambiguous. CDR3 length: 15 amino acids. V was clipped by 5 bases and J by 2 bases, with 16 bases between them. Germline V gives CDR1 MNHEY, CDR2 SVGAGI. CDR3 sequence: CASSRYAGIAYEQYF. As DNA, the CDR3 is TGTGCCAGCAGTCGCTATGCAGGTATAGCCTACGAGCAGTACTTC.

This chain links TRBV2 with TRBJ2-1; 7 bases match TRBD2. The CDR3 is 15 amino acids. Germline V gene lookup returns CDR1 SNHLY and CDR2 FYNNEI. The V segment lost 6 bases and the J segment 9 bases; nucleotides outside the gene matches: 14. For the CDR3, the DNA is TGTGCCAGCAGCCAATTCCAGGGTTCGGGAGGTGAGCAGTTCTTC. This codes for CASSQFQGSGGEQFF. Together with reference TRBV2 and TRBJ2-1, the CDR3 gives the full variable domain: EPEVTQTPSHQVTQMGQEVILRCVPISNHLYFYWYRQILGQKVEFLVSFYNNEISEKSEIFDDQFSVERPDGSNFTLKIRSTKLEDSAMYFCASSQFQGSGGEQFFGPGTRLTVL.

The chain is built from TRBV28 and TRBJ1-1; 7 bases agree with TRBD1. Looked up from germline, CDR1 is MDHEN and CDR2 is SYDVKM. V dropped 5 bases and J dropped 4; count of bases not matched to a gene: 4. The CDR3 contains 13 residues. In DNA form, the CDR3 reads TGTGCCAGCAGTCAGACAGGGCCCACTGAAGCTTTCTTT. This translates into CASSQTGPTEAFF.

CDR3 DNA: TGTGCCAGCAGTGAAATTGTCGGGAGGGCCCAGTTCTTC. It translates to CASSEIVGRAQFF. The genes are TRBV6-1 and TRBJ2-1, with TRBD2 identical over 8 bases. V was pared by 2 bases and J by 13 bases, with 7 bases of the junction left unmatched. CDR3 length: 13 amino acids. Per the germline V gene, CDR1 is MNHNS and CDR2 is SASEGT.